This entry describes one T cell receptor (beta chain). The V end was cut by 1 base, the J end by 3 bases, with 7 bases between. Germline V gives CDR1 SGHRS, CDR2 YFSETQ. The CDR3 loop spans 13 amino acids. The data originate from a study of shared clonotypes between healthy human individuals. CD45RO negativity and positive selection for CCR7 defined naive CD8 cells, a population that excluded terminally differentiated effector memory CD45RA+ cells. DNA at around 200 ng, tens of thousands of T cell genomes, went into sorted-subset replicate PCRs. Sequencing used immunoSEQ multiplex PCR; TCRdb keeps in-frame clones, though not all of them. The table includes about 2 million clones, about 95% detected once.

The TCR originated in a man between 18 and 35 years old in good health. Material for sequencing was naive CD8+ T cells sorted from blood. The V and J genes are TRBV5-1 and TRBJ2-5; D might be TRBD2 (6 bases). The CDR3 DNA follows: TGCGCCAGCAGCTTGTTAGCGGAAGAGACCCAGTACTTC. Its protein product is CASSLLAEETQYF.